This T cell receptor beta chain was identified during a study of PD-1 blockade in mismatch repair-deficient tumors. Study in general: Patients had eleven to twelve mismatch repair-deficient cancer types, all previously treated and progressing.

This CDR3 contains 12 residues. Germline V gene data show CDR1 as MDHEN and CDR2 as SYDVKM. V lost 5 bases and J 11 bases, leaving 15 bases between the germline ends. To note about this clone: Antigen unknown.

PCR or immunohistochemistry showed mismatch repair deficiency in every enrolled patient. Study-wide points: After pembrolizumab, tumor-resident clones rose rapidly, then generally contracted before radiologic responses.

Only in-frame clones appear in the TCRdb table, and some are missing; sequencing was by immunoSEQ multiplex PCR. Found here are around 30,000 clones, approximately 84% of them singletons; the top ten hold 3% to 4%. The sample in question was PBMCs, obtained less than 7 weeks after starting pembrolizumab. The rearrangement joins TRBV28 to TRBJ1-1; maybe TRBD1 (5 bases). The clonotype was recovered from an adult with mismatch repair-deficient cancer. As DNA, the CDR3 is TGTGCCAGCAGTCCCGGACACGGGGGGGCTTTCTTT. This encodes CASSPGHGGAFF.